Listed below are T cell receptor beta chains from one sample, sequenced in a study of blood T cell repertoires in COVID-19. The repertoire was sequenced with immunoSEQ multiplex PCR; TCRdb's copy has only in-frame clones and lacks some. This table holds around 270,000 clones, 84% found once. The sample was peripheral blood. The receptor set was obtained from a middle-aged woman who had recovered from COVID-19. The CDR3 runs from the conserved cysteine through the conserved F or W. Only part of the rows carry a size: once, few, many, or a class if the clone is expanded.

clone_size | j_call | v_call | cdr3_aa
NA | TRBJ1-2 | TRBV4-1 | CASSPNQGADYGYTF
few | TRBJ1-1 | TRBV7-9 | CASSLATGVLSAEAFF
NA | TRBJ2-1 | TRBV30 | CAWSRGQINEQFF
NA | TRBJ1-5 | TRBV13 | CASSGGNQPQHF
many | TRBJ1-6 | TRBV5-5 | CASSFADNNSPLHF
NA | TRBJ2-7 | TRBV5-1 | CASSQTAGGWEQYF
NA | TRBJ2-7 | TRBV5-4 | CASSLWGTGEQYF
NA | TRBJ2-2 | TRBV6-5 | CASNGHGANTGELFF
NA | TRBJ2-4 | TRBV4-1 | CASSQGSGRVKNIQYF
NA | TRBJ1-1 | TRBV28 | CASSLIYDTEAFF
NA | TRBJ1-3 | TRBV2 | CASSELDRGFGNTIYF
NA | TRBJ1-1 | TRBV7-9 | CASSTPGQGGVTEAFF
NA | TRBJ2-7 | TRBV7-2 | CASSLVGTSGYEQYF
NA | TRBJ2-1 | TRBV12-3/TRBV12-4 | CASRLTTYNEQFF
once | TRBJ1-4 | TRBV14 | CASSQGARHHEKLFF
NA | TRBJ2-2 | TRBV9 | CASSVRRGINTGELFF
NA | TRBJ1-2 | TRBV7-9 | CASSLRDREVGYTF
once | TRBJ1-3 | TRBV4-2 | CASSLGQGGRSGNTIYF
once | TRBJ1-1 | TRBV7-9 | CASSPTGPTGDEAFF
NA | TRBJ1-3 | TRBV3-1/TRBV3-2 | CASSHREAPGNTIYF
NA | TRBJ1-3 | TRBV3-1/TRBV3-2 | CASSPQGSGNTIYF
NA | TRBJ2-7 | TRBV7-3 | CASSTRQGEGEQYF
once | TRBJ2-7 | TRBV28 | CASSSFGTGTYEQYF
NA | TRBJ1-1 | TRBV2 | CASSGQYNTEAFF
few | TRBJ1-2 | TRBV3-1/TRBV3-2 | CASSQGPGVNYGYTF
NA | TRBJ1-6 | TRBV5-1 | CASSLVAAGGDSPLHF
NA | TRBJ1-3 | TRBV6-6 | CASSHLTGTDGNTIYF
NA | TRBJ2-7 | TRBV29-1 | CSGRDDRYEQYF
NA | TRBJ2-3 | TRBV9 | CASSVVLAGGSGTDTQYF
few | TRBJ1-6 | TRBV28 | CASSPGQDHHSPLHF
few | TRBJ1-6 | TRBV2 | CASRGGTFHF
NA | TRBJ2-7 | TRBV7-9 | CASSPKDRRYEQYF
NA | TRBJ1-1 | TRBV19 | CASSRAGNTEAFF
NA | TRBJ2-5 | TRBV11-3 | CASSPAGSETQYF
few | TRBJ1-1 | TRBV9 | CASSVAAGGTEAFF
NA | TRBJ2-6 | TRBV5-4 | CASSLDRTTGANVLTF
once | TRBJ2-7 | TRBV13 | CASSPWDSHRDEQYF
NA | TRBJ1-1 | TRBV6-5 | CASEAFMNTEAFF
NA | TRBJ2-7 | TRBV5-1 | CASSLAGGSYEQYF
once | TRBJ2-2 | TRBV7-3 | CASSYIPSGSTGELFF
NA | TRBJ2-2 | TRBV5-1 | CASSLVPGSDTGELFF
NA | TRBJ2-7 | TRBV14 | CASSFDRGGTYEQYF
NA | TRBJ1-2 | TRBV2 | CASSEAAGWGTNYGYTF
NA | TRBJ1-4 | TRBV5-1 | CASMADKRTGKLFF
NA | TRBJ1-2 | TRBV28 | CASSSRDPAGGYTF
NA | TRBJ1-2 | TRBV14 | CASSQSTQGADGYTF
NA | TRBJ2-1 | TRBV19 | CASSPGGMYNEQFF
NA | TRBJ1-1 | TRBV7-3 | CASSLESNTEAFF
NA | TRBJ1-1 | TRBV15 | CATTKGDLRNTEAFF
NA | TRBJ1-2 | TRBV7-8 | CASSWDRGLDYGYTF
NA | TRBJ2-2 | TRBV6-4 | CASSDSGGNTGELFF
NA | TRBJ2-7 | TRBV19 | CASSKGSGVNEQYF
NA | TRBJ1-5 | TRBV6-5 | CASSYGTGNQPQHF